The 32 T cell receptor beta chains below all came from one sample that was sequenced in a study of T cell responses to AZD1222 COVID-19 vaccine. TCRdb's copy holds only in-frame clones and misses some; the assay was immunoSEQ multiplex PCR. The sample yields some 88,000 clones, about nine tenths seen once. The starting material was peripheral blood, obtained 28 days after the second AZD1222 dose. These receptors came from an adult who received the AZD1222 COVID-19 vaccine.

This clone has only one observation. V gene TRBV10-1 combines with J gene TRBJ2-1; D not resolved. Germline V gene sequence: CDR1 WNHNN, CDR2 SYGVQD (reference sequence). The CDR3 length is 12 residues. V lost 6 bases and J lost 3, with 6 bases in between. CDR3 sequence: CASSASYNEQFF. CDR3 DNA sequence: TGCGCCAGCAGCGCAAGCTACAATGAGCAGTTCTTC.

V gene TRBV5-6 combines with J gene TRBJ2-4; no definite D call. Germline assignment: CDR1 SGHDT and CDR2 YYEEEE. CDR3 length: 18 amino acids. The germline V and J ends were trimmed by 3 bases and 0 bases, with 19 bases remaining between them. The CDR3 DNA is TGTGCCAGCAGCTCCACTTCGAAGGGCGTTATAGCCAAAAACATTCAGTACTTC. This encodes CASSSTSKGVIAKNIQYF.

This chain joins TRBV2 and TRBJ1-1, with a weak D call TRBD1 (5 bases). The CDR3 sequence is 12 residues long. CDR1 and CDR2 from the germline V gene are SNHLY and FYNNEI. V lost 2 bases and J lost 10, with 11 bases in between. The CDR3 spells CASSESTERAFF. For the CDR3, the DNA is TGTGCCAGCAGTGAATCGACAGAGAGAGCTTTCTTT.

This chain links TRBV5-1 with TRBJ2-7, with a tentative D call TRBD2 (6 bases). CDR3 length: 14 residues. V was shortened by 5 bases and J by 3 bases, with 15 bases between the two germline ends. Germline CDR1 SGHRS, CDR2 YFSETQ. As DNA, the CDR3 is TGCGCCAGCAGAAGTTGGCAGGGAGGCTACGAGCAGTACTTC. It is translated as CASRSWQGGYEQYF.

J is TRBJ2-1 and V is TRBV6-2 or TRBV6-3; 8 nucleotides match TRBD2. The germline CDR1 and CDR2 sequences are MNHEY and SVGEGT. The V segment lost 2 bases and the J segment 5 bases; nucleotides outside the gene matches: 5. The CDR3 runs 15 residues. CDR3 nucleotides: TGTGCCAGCAGTTACGGCGGGGGGCCCAACAATGAGCAGTTCTTC. The encoded protein is CASSYGGGPNNEQFF.

V is TRBV28 and J is TRBJ2-7, with 7 bases lining up with TRBD1. CDR3 length: 14 residues. CDR1 is MDHEN, CDR2 SYDVKM, per germline. The V gene end was trimmed by 6 bases and the J gene end by 2 bases; junction bases not matched to a gene: 7. DNA for the CDR3: TGTGCCAGCAGCAGAACAGGGGCTCCCTACGAGCAGTACTTC. It is translated as CASSRTGAPYEQYF.

The rearrangement links TRBV3-1 (or the pseudogene TRBV3-2) to TRBJ1-5, with D perhaps TRBD1 (6 bases). Per germline, CDR1 LGHDT and CDR2 YNNKEL (reference sequence). The CDR3 loop spans 15 amino acids. Between the trimmed V and J ends, which lost 2 bases and 0 bases, there was a span of 8 bases. CDR3 bases: TGTGCCAGCAGCCAACAGGGGAATAGCAATCAGCCCCAGCATTTT. Translating gives CASSQQGNSNQPQHF.

The chain is built from TRBV28 and TRBJ2-3; 14 positions match TRBD2. V gave up 2 bases and J gave up 5 bases; unmatched junction bases: 6. The CDR3 totals 17 residues. From germline, CDR1 is MDHEN and CDR2 SYDVKM. Written as DNA, the CDR3 is TGTGCCAGCAGTTTAGAGGGACTAGCGGGGGTCTTAGATACGCAGTATTTT. It is translated as CASSLEGLAGVLDTQYF.

The genes are TRBV28 and TRBJ2-7, with 8 positions matching TRBD1. V trimming: 4 bases; J trimming: 7 bases; junction bases outside the gene matches: 6. This CDR3 region has 13 residues. CDR1 and CDR2 from the germline V gene are MDHEN and SYDVKM. The CDR3 sequence is CASSSTGGWEQYF. The CDR3 DNA is TGTGCCAGCAGTTCAACAGGGGGGTGGGAGCAGTACTTC. The full variable domain, in which reference TRBV28 and TRBJ2-7 provide the parts outside the CDR3, is DVKVTQSSRYLVKRTGEKVFLECVQDMDHENMFWYRQDPGLGLRLIYFSYDVKMKEKGDIPEGYSVSREKKERFSLILESASTNQTSMYLCASSSTGGWEQYFGPGTRLTVT.

V gene TRBV4-3 combines with J gene TRBJ2-3; D is possibly TRBD1 (6 bases). Trimming took 4 bases from V and 0 from J, leaving 11 bases between them. Germline values: CDR1 LGHNA, CDR2 YSLEER. This CDR3 region has 15 residues. CDR3 amino acids: CASSLGAVSTDTQYF. As DNA, the CDR3 is TGCGCCAGCAGCCTGGGGGCAGTTAGCACAGATACGCAGTATTTT.

V is TRBV19 and J is TRBJ1-1, with TRBD1 matching over 7 bases. The V segment lost 7 bases and the J segment 10 bases; nucleotides outside the gene matches: 6. The CDR3 has 11 amino acids. CDR1 is LNHDA and CDR2 is SQIVND in the germline V gene (reference sequence). CDR3 sequence reads: CASTPGQTAFF. CDR3 DNA: TGTGCCAGTACCCCGGGACAGACAGCTTTCTTT.

V usage is TRBV19 and J usage is TRBJ2-4; 7 nucleotides match TRBD2. The CDR3 has 15 amino acids. V gave up 3 bases and J gave up 4 bases; unmatched junction bases: 6. Germline assignment: CDR1 LNHDA and CDR2 SQIVND (reference sequence). The DNA of the CDR3 is TGTGCCAGTAGTATCCCCGGGACTACGAAAAACATTCAGTACTTC. It specifies CASSIPGTTKNIQYF. The full variable domain, rest sourced from reference TRBV19 and TRBJ2-4, is DGGITQSPKYLFRKEGQNVTLSCEQNLNHDAMYWYRQDPGQGLRLIYYSQIVNDFQKGDIAEGYSVSREKKESFPLTVTSAQKNPTAFYLCASSIPGTTKNIQYFGAGTRLSVL.

The J gene is TRBJ2-2, the V gene TRBV6-1, with unresolved D. The CDR3 loop spans 18 amino acids. Trimming pared 3 bases from V and 0 bases from J, leaving 17 bases between. Germline CDR1 MNHNS, CDR2 SASEGT. The CDR3, as DNA: TGTGCCAGCAGTGACCCACCTAGGACGTTCGCGAACACCGGGGAGCTGTTTTTT. It encodes CASSDPPRTFANTGELFF.

This rearrangement joins TRBV18 to TRBJ2-7; 10 bases align to TRBD2. The CDR3 loop spans 15 amino acids. The J segment lost 2 bases and the V segment lost 5 bases, leaving 6 bases of the junction unmatched. Germline lookup yields CDR1 KGHSH and CDR2 LQKENI. CDR3 amino acids: CASSTLAGGTYEQYF. The CDR3 DNA follows: TGTGCCAGCTCAACCTTAGCGGGGGGAACCTACGAGCAGTACTTC.

V usage is TRBV15 and J usage is TRBJ1-5; D may be TRBD1 (5 bases). There are 16 residues in the CDR3. Germline V lookup: CDR1 LNHNV, CDR2 YYDKDF (reference sequence). V shed 0 bases and J shed 4 bases, with 13 bases lying between them. The CDR3 here is CATSRDWAGTNQPQHF. CDR3 in DNA: TGTGCCACCAGCAGAGATTGGGCAGGGACTAATCAGCCCCAGCATTTT.

The rearrangement joins TRBV29-1 to TRBJ1-2, with 7 bases that match TRBD1. Germline CDR1 and CDR2: SQVTM and ANQGSEA. This CDR3 region has 13 residues. The junction had 13 bases not matched to a gene; V was cut back by 7 bases and J by 8 bases. CDR3 sequence: CSANNRQGHGYTF. For the CDR3, the DNA is TGCAGCGCTAATAACAGACAGGGTCACGGCTACACCTTC.

The chain recombines TRBV7-9 with TRBJ1-4, with a tentative D call TRBD1 (6 bases). The V end was cut by 2 bases, the J end by 0 bases, with 16 bases between. CDR3 size: 18 residues. Germline CDR1 SEHNR, CDR2 FQNEAQ (reference sequence). CDR3 amino acids: CASSLKPGEFATNEKLFF. CDR3 DNA: TGTGCCAGCAGCTTAAAGCCAGGGGAATTTGCAACTAATGAAAAACTGTTTTTT.

The genes are TRBV4-1 and TRBJ2-7; D gene uncertain. V lost 4 bases, J lost 5 bases, and 12 bases lay in between. Germline V gene lookup returns CDR1 MGHRA and CDR2 YSYEKL. The length of the CDR3 is 13 residues. DNA for the CDR3: TGCGCCAGCAGCCCAGTGAGGCTCCACGAGCAGTACTTC. Translation: CASSPVRLHEQYF.

The rearrangement links TRBV28 to TRBJ2-3; 7 bases are a match to TRBD2. Germline V gene lookup returns CDR1 MDHEN and CDR2 SYDVKM. J was trimmed by 1 base and V by 3 bases; bases with no gene match: 1. The CDR3 loop spans 14 amino acids. This chain's CDR3 is CASSFGGGTDTQYF. The DNA of the CDR3 is TGTGCCAGCAGTTTTGGGGGGGGCACAGATACGCAGTATTTT.

The chain is built from TRBV6-6 and TRBJ1-3; 7 nucleotides line up with TRBD1. The CDR3 extends over 15 amino acids. The germline gives CDR1 MNHNY, CDR2 SVGAGI (reference sequence). Germline trimming cut 6 bases from V and 4 bases from J; bases unmatched to any gene: 9. The CDR3 bases are TGTGCCAGCAGACGAACCGGGACAGACGGAAACACCATATATTTT. Translation gives CASRRTGTDGNTIYF.

The chain carries TRBV6-4 and TRBJ2-2; 8 nucleotides agree with TRBD2. CDR3 length: 21 amino acids. The junction had 22 bases not matched to a gene; V was cut back by 2 bases and J by 5 bases. Germline CDR1 MRHNA, CDR2 SNTAGT. CDR3 sequence: CASSDPTSLFNGGGYTGELFF. Here the CDR3 DNA reads TGTGCCAGCAGTGACCCAACAAGCCTTTTTAACGGCGGGGGGTATACCGGGGAGCTGTTTTTT.

The chain employs TRBV27 and TRBJ1-2; D not certain. There are 14 residues in the CDR3. V lost 5 bases and J lost 1, with 11 bases in between. Germline lookup yields CDR1 MNHEY and CDR2 SMNVEV (reference sequence). The CDR3 loop reads CASSRSRINYGYTF. The CDR3 DNA is TGTGCCAGCAGTCGGTCTCGAATTAACTATGGCTACACCTTC.

In DNA form, the CDR3 reads TGTGCCTCGAGCACTGAGGCCACAGGGGCCAACGTCCTGACTTTC. This codes for CASSTEATGANVLTF. This rearrangement joins TRBV6-5 to TRBJ2-6; the D is unclear. V lost 11 bases to trimming and J lost 4 bases, with 18 bases between them. Germline CDR1 and CDR2: MNHEY and SVGAGI. This CDR3 region has 15 residues.

The J gene is TRBJ2-1, the V gene TRBV7-6, with 12 bases that match TRBD2. The CDR3 is 18 residues long. The trim removed 5 bases at V and 1 base at J, leaving 9 bases unmatched. Germline V lookup: CDR1 SGHVS, CDR2 FNYEAQ. For the CDR3, the DNA is TGTGCCAGCAGCCCTGGGCTAGCGGGGGGGCTTTCCTACAATGAGCAGTTCTTC. Translation: CASSPGLAGGLSYNEQFF.

The chain combines TRBV10-1 with TRBJ2-3; D unresolved. The CDR3 is 13 amino acids. Between the trimmed V and J ends, which lost 3 bases and 9 bases, there was a span of 13 bases. Germline V CDR1 and CDR2: WNHNN, SYGVQD (reference sequence). The CDR3 protein is CASSDQGPSTQYF. In DNA, the CDR3 is TGCGCCAGCAGTGACCAAGGACCGAGCACGCAGTATTTT.

This sequence joins TRBV27 and TRBJ2-7, with 7 bases fitting TRBD1. Germline assignment: CDR1 MNHEY and CDR2 SMNVEV (reference sequence). The V gene end was trimmed by 5 bases and the J gene end by 0 bases; junction bases not matched to a gene: 7. The CDR3 extends over 15 amino acids. The CDR3 DNA reads TGTGCCAGCAGTCCACAGGACAGGCCCTCCTACGAGCAGTACTTC. This gives the protein CASSPQDRPSYEQYF.

The genes are TRBV28 and TRBJ1-2; the match to TRBD1 covers 8 bases. Germline values: CDR1 MDHEN, CDR2 SYDVKM. V dropped 5 bases and J dropped 2; count of bases not matched to a gene: 10. This CDR3 is 16 amino acids long. The CDR3 nucleotides are TGTGCCAGCAGTCCCCCCGGGACAGGTTTCAACTATGGCTACACCTTC. Translation: CASSPPGTGFNYGYTF.

This chain joins TRBV12-3 or TRBV12-4 and TRBJ1-1; 9 bases line up with TRBD1. Losses at the gene ends were 6 bases for V and 4 bases for J; bases not matched to a gene: 3. The CDR3 extends over 13 amino acids. The CDR3 loop is CASSWTGATEAFF. Here the CDR3 DNA reads TGTGCCAGCAGCTGGACAGGGGCCACTGAAGCTTTCTTT.

The J gene is TRBJ2-2, the V gene TRBV18, with a weak D call TRBD1 (6 bases). CDR1 and CDR2 from the germline V gene are KGHSH and LQKENI. The CDR3 spans 16 residues. The V end lost 1 base, the J end lost 6 bases, and 15 bases lay between the germline ends. CDR3 amino acids: CASSPLQGSLAGELFF. DNA of the CDR3: TGTGCCAGCTCACCACTACAGGGTTCGTTGGCCGGGGAGCTGTTTTTT.

The chain combines TRBV20-1 with TRBJ2-3, with D uncertain. CDR3 size: 10 residues. Trimming removed 3 bases at V and 7 bases at J, with 5 bases between. Germline V gene sequence: CDR1 DFQATT, CDR2 SNEGSKA (reference sequence). The CDR3 sequence is CSASTHTQYF. CDR3 DNA sequence: TGCAGTGCTAGCACTCATACGCAGTATTTT.

The count of this clone is one. This rearrangement joins TRBV5-4 to TRBJ1-6; possible D gene TRBD1, 5 bases. Germline V gives CDR1 SGHNT, CDR2 YYREEE (reference sequence). Trimming removed 4 bases at V and 9 bases at J, with 17 bases between. CDR3 length: 15 amino acids. The CDR3 sequence: CASSVRGPLVSPLHF. CDR3 nucleotide sequence: TGTGCCAGCAGCGTAAGGGGCCCGCTCGTTTCACCCCTCCACTTT. Full variable domain (remainder filled in from reference TRBV5-4 and TRBJ1-6): ETGVTQSPTHLIKTRGQQVTLRCSSQSGHNTVSWYQQALGQGPQFIFQYYREEENGRGNFPPRFSGLQFPNYSSELNVNALELDDSALYLCASSVRGPLVSPLHFGNGTRLTVT.

The chain recombines TRBV3-1 (or the pseudogene TRBV3-2) with TRBJ2-7; TRBD1 agrees at 10 bases. The CDR3 has 15 residues. J was trimmed by 1 base and V by 2 bases; bases with no gene match: 2. The V gene's germline CDR1 is LGHDT and CDR2 YNNKEL (reference sequence). CDR3 coding DNA: TGTGCCAGCAGCCAACCGGGACAGGGGTCCTACGAGCAGTACTTC. The encoded protein is CASSQPGQGSYEQYF.